This T cell receptor beta chain was captured by sequencing in a study of technical replicates of blood from a handful of donors. CDR1 and CDR2 from the germline V gene are MNHEY and SVGAGI. Trimming at V came to 4 bases and at J to 4 bases, leaving 10 bases not matched to a gene. This CDR3 spans 15 amino acids. The protocol was immunoSEQ multiplex PCR, while the TCRdb copy is restricted to in-frame clones and leaves out a portion. The sample shows 55,000 to 85,000 clones, roughly 97% of them seen only once. Source material: T cells isolated from PBMCs. The J gene is TRBJ2-7, the V gene TRBV6-5; 7 nucleotides agree with TRBD1. This TCR was recovered from a human donor in good health. The CDR3 is CASSSGTASLYEQYF. The CDR3 DNA sequence: TGTGCCAGCAGTTCGGGGACAGCGTCCCTTTACGAGCAGTACTTC.